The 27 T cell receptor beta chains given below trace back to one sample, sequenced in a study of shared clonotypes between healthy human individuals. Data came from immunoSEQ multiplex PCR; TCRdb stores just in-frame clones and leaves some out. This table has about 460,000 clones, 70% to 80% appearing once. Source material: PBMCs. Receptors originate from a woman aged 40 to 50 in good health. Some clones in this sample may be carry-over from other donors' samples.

CDR3 DNA: TGCAGCGACCTACAGGGGATCCCAGATACGCAGTATTTT. Amino acid sequence: CSDLQGIPDTQYF. V is TRBV29-1 and J is TRBJ2-3; 7 bases agree with TRBD1. Trimming removed 7 bases from V and 4 bases from J; junction bases left unmatched: 8. Germline V gene sequence: CDR1 SQVTM, CDR2 ANQGSEA. The CDR3 length is 13 residues.

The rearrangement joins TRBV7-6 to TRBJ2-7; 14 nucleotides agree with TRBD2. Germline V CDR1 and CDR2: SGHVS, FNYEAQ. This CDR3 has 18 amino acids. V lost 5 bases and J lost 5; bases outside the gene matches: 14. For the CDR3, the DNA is TGTGCCAGCAGCGCCGGACTAGCGGGAGGATGGGTTTTTGACGAGCAGTACTTC. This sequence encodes CASSAGLAGGWVFDEQYF. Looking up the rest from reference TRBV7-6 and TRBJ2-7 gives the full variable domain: GAGVSQSPRYKVTKRGQDVALRCDPISGHVSLYWYRQALGQGPEFLTYFNYEAQQDKSGLPNDRFSAERPEGSISTLTIQRTEQRDSAMYRCASSAGLAGGWVFDEQYFGPGTRLTVT.

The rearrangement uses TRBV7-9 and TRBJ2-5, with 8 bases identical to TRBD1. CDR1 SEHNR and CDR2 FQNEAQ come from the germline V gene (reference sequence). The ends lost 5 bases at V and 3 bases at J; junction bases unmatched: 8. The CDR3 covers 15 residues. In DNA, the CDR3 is TGTGCCAGCAGCACATGGACAGGGTGGGAAGAGACCCAGTACTTC. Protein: CASSTWTGWEETQYF.

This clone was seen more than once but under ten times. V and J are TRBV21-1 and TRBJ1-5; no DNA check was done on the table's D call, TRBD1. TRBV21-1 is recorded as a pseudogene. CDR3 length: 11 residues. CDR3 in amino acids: CASSTDQPQHF. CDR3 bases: TGTGCCAGCAGCACAGATCAGCCCCAGCATTTT.

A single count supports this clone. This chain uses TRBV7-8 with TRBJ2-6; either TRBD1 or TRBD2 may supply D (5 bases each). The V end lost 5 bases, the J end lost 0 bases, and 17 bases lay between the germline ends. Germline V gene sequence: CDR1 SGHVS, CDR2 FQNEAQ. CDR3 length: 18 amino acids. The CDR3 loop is CASSVRDPGSSGANVLTF. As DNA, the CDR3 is TGTGCCAGCAGCGTCCGGGACCCTGGGAGCTCTGGGGCCAACGTCCTGACTTTC.

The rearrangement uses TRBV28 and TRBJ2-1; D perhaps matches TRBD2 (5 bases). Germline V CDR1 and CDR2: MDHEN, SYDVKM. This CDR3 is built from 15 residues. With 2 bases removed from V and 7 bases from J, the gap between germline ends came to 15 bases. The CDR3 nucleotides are TGTGCCAGCAGTTTAGGTGGGAGTCTTGATAATGAGCAGTTCTTC. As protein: CASSLGGSLDNEQFF. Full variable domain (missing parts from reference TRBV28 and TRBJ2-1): DVKVTQSSRYLVKRTGEKVFLECVQDMDHENMFWYRQDPGLGLRLIYFSYDVKMKEKGDIPEGYSVSREKKERFSLILESASTNQTSMYLCASSLGGSLDNEQFFGPGTRLTVL.

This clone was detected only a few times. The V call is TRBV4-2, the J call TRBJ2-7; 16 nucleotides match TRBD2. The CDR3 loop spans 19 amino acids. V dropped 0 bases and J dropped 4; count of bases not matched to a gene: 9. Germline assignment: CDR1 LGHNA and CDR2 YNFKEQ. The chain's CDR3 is CASSQDQGLAGGGVYEQYF. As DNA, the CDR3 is TGTGCCAGCAGCCAAGATCAGGGACTAGCGGGAGGGGGTGTGTACGAGCAGTACTTC.

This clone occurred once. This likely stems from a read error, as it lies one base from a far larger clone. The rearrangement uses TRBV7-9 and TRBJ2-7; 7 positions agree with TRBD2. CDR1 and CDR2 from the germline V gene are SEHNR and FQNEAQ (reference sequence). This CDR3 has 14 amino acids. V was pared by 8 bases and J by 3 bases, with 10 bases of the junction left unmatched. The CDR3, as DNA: TGTGCCAGCGCCGGAGGTGGGAGGGTCTACGAGCAGTACTTC. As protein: CASAGGGRVYEQYF.

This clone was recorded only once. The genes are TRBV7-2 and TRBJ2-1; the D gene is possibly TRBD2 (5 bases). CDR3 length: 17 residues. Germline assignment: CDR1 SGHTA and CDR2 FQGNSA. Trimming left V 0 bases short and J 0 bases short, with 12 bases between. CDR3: CASSLAELGSSYNEQFF. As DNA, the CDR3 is TGTGCCAGCAGCTTAGCCGAACTAGGGAGCTCCTACAATGAGCAGTTCTTC.

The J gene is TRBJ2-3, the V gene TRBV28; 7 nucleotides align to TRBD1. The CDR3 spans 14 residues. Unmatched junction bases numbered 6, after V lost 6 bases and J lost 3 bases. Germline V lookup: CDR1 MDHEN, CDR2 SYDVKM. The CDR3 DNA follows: TGTGCCAGCAGCCGAATACAGGGGACAGATACGCAGTATTTT. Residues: CASSRIQGTDTQYF. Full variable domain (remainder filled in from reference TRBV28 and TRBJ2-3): DVKVTQSSRYLVKRTGEKVFLECVQDMDHENMFWYRQDPGLGLRLIYFSYDVKMKEKGDIPEGYSVSREKKERFSLILESASTNQTSMYLCASSRIQGTDTQYFGPGTRLTVL.

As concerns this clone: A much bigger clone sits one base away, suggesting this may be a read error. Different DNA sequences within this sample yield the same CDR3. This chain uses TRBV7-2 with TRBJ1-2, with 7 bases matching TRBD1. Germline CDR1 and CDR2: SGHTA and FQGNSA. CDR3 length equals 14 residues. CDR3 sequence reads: CASTIQGSEDGYTF. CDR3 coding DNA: TGCGCCAGCACCATACAGGGGTCGGAGGATGGCTACACCTTC. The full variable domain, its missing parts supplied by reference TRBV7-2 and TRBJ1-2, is GAGVSQSPSNKVTEKGKDVELRCDPISGHTALYWYRQSLGQGLEFLIYFQGNSAPDKSGLPSDRFSAERTGGSVSTLTIQRTQQEDSAVYLCASTIQGSEDGYTFGSGTRLTVV.

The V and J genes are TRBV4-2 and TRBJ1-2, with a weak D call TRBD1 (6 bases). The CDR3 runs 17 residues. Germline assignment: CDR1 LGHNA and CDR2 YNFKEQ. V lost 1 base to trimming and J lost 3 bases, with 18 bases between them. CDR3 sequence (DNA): TGTGCCAGCAGCCAAGTAAGGGGAAGCGGGGGCGACTATGGCTACACCTTC. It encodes CASSQVRGSGGDYGYTF.

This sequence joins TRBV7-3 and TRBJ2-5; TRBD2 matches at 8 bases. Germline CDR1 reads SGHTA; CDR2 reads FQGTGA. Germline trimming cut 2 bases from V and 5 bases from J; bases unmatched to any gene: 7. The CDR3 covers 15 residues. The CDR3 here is CASSLGGGREETQYF. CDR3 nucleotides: TGTGCCAGCAGCTTAGGCGGGGGGCGCGAGGAGACCCAGTACTTC.

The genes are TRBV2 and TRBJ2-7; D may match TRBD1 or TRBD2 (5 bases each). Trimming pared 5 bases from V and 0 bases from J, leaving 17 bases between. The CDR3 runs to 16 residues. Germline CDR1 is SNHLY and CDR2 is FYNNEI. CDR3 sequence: CASSKEDIQYSYEQYF. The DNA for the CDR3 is TGTGCCAGCAGTAAGGAGGACATCCAATACTCCTACGAGCAGTACTTC.

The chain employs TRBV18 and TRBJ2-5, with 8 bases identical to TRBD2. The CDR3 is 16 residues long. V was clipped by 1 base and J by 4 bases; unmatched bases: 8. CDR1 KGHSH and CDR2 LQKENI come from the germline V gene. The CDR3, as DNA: TGTGCCAGCTCACCACGAAGCGGGAGCTTGTTAGAGACCCAGTACTTC. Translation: CASSPRSGSLLETQYF.

CDR3 sequence reads: CASSLSGQGTGYTF. The DNA of the CDR3 is TGTGCCAGCAGTTTATCCGGACAGGGTACCGGCTACACCTTC. The rearrangement joins TRBV27 to TRBJ1-2; 8 nucleotides agree with TRBD1. CDR3 length: 14 amino acids. V lost 0 bases to trimming and J lost 8 bases; unmatched junction nucleotides: 5. The germline V gene encodes CDR1 MNHEY and CDR2 SMNVEV (reference sequence).

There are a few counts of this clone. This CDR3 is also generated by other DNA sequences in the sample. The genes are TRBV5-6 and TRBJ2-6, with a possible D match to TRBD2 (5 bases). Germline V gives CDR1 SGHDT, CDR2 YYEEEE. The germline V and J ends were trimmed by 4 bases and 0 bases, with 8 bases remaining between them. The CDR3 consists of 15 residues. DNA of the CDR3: TGTGCCAGCAGCCTTGGACTCTCTGGGGCCAACGTCCTGACTTTC. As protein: CASSLGLSGANVLTF.

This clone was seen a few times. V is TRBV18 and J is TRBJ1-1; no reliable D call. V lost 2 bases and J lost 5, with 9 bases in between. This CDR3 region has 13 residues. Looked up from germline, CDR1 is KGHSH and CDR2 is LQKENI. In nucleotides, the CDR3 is TGTGCCAGCTCACCAATTTCGGGGACTGAAGCTTTCTTT. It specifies CASSPISGTEAFF. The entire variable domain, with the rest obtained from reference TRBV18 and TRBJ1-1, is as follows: NAGVMQNPRHLVRRRGQEARLRCSPMKGHSHVYWYRQLPEEGLKFMVYLQKENIIDESGMPKERFSAEFPKEGPSILRIQQVVRGDSAAYFCASSPISGTEAFFGQGTRLTVV.

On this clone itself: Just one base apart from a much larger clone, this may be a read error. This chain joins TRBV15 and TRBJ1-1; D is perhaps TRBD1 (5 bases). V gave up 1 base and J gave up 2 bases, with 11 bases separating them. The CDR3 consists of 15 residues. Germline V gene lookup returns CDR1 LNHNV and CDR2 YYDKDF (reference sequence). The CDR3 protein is CATSRGTRENTEAFF. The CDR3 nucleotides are TGTGCCACCAGCAGAGGGACCAGGGAAAACACTGAAGCTTTCTTT.

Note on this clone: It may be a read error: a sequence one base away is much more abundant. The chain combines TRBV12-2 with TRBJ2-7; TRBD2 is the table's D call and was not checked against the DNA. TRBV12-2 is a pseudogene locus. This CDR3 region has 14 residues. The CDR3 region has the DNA TGTGCAGGTCGCTCAGAAGCGCCCTCCTACGAGCAGTACTTC. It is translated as CAGRSEAPSYEQYF.

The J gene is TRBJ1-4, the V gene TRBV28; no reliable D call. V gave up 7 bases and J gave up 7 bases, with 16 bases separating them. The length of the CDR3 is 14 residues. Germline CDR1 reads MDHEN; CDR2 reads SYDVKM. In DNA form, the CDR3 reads TGTGCCAGCATTAATGAGGGAGGGAGTGAAAAACTGTTTTTT. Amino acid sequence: CASINEGGSEKLFF. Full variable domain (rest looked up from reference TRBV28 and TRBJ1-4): DVKVTQSSRYLVKRTGEKVFLECVQDMDHENMFWYRQDPGLGLRLIYFSYDVKMKEKGDIPEGYSVSREKKERFSLILESASTNQTSMYLCASINEGGSEKLFFGSGTQLSVL.

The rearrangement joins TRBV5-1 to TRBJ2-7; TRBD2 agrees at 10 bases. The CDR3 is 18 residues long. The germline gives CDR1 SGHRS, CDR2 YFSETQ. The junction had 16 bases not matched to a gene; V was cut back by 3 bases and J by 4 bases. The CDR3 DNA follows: TGCGCCAGCAGCTCTGTTGGGGGCGGTAGCGGGAGGACTTACGAGCAGTACTTC. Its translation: CASSSVGGGSGRTYEQYF.

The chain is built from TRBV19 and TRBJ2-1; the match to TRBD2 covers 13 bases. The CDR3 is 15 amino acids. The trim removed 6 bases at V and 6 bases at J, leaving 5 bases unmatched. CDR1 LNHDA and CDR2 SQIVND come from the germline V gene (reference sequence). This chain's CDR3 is CASSRTSGRANEQFF. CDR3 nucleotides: TGTGCCAGTAGCCGTACTAGCGGGAGGGCCAATGAGCAGTTCTTC. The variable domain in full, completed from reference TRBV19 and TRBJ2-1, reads DGGITQSPKYLFRKEGQNVTLSCEQNLNHDAMYWYRQDPGQGLRLIYYSQIVNDFQKGDIAEGYSVSREKKESFPLTVTSAQKNPTAFYLCASSRTSGRANEQFFGPGTRLTVL.

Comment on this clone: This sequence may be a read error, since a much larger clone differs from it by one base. CDR3 sequence: CASSYGTASTGELLF. The CDR3 nucleotides are TGTGCCAGCAGTTACGGGACAGCTAGCACCGGGGAGCTGCTTTTT. This chain joins TRBV27 and TRBJ2-2, with TRBD1 matching 7 bases. The CDR3 covers 15 residues. Germline loops: CDR1 MNHEY, CDR2 SMNVEV (reference sequence).

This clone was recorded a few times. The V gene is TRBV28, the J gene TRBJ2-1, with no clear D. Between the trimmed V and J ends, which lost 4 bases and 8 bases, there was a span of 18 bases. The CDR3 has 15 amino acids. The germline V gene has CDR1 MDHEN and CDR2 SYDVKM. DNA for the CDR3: TGTGCCAGCAGTTCGGTCCTCGGGCCCACGGATGAGCAGTTCTTC. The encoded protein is CASSSVLGPTDEQFF.

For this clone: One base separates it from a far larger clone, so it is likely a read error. The CDR3 is CASSYPHGGFYNEQFF. Written as DNA, the CDR3 is TGTGCCAGCAGTTACCCTCACGGAGGTTTCTACAATGAGCAGTTCTTC. V gene TRBV28 combines with J gene TRBJ2-1; a possible D gene is TRBD2 (5 bases). The V gene's germline CDR1 is MDHEN and CDR2 SYDVKM. The CDR3 spans 16 residues. Deletions cut 4 bases from V and 3 bases from J, with 16 bases between.

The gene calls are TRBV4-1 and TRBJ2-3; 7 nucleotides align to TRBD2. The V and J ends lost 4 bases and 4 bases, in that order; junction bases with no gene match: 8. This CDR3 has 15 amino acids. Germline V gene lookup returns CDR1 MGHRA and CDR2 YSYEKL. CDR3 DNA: TGCGCCAGCAGCCCCTATGGCGGGAGCCCAGATACGCAGTATTTT. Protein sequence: CASSPYGGSPDTQYF.